This T cell receptor beta chain was obtained from a study of blood T cells in healthy people across ages. Study outcomes and limitations: Older age went with lower TCR beta diversity per million T cells, in a roughly linear way. Considered underestimates were the diversity estimates obtained from one million T cells.

The second PCR ran 7 to 11 cycles with a sample-barcoded 5' primer and J-beta primers. TCRdb independently ran MiXCR on the 5' RACE reads; one entry per CDR3 protein. The sample gives under 750,000 distinct CDR3 sequences, roughly 48% of which show up once; around 23% is in the top ten. Comments on this clonotype: Its matching antigen is unknown.

The draw of peripheral blood yielded roughly 9.1 milliliters from each donor. The sequenced sample consisted of blood. The clonotype was recovered from an elderly man in good health.

The CDR3 region has the DNA TGCGCCAGCAGCCGGACCGGGACAGGGGCCAATGAGCAGTTCTTC. Translated, it gives CASSRTGTGANEQFF. The rearrangement joins TRBV4-3 to TRBJ2-1; TRBD1 agrees at 10 bases. Per germline, CDR1 LGHNA and CDR2 YSLEER. V lost 4 bases, J lost 6 bases, and 6 bases stayed unmatched. The CDR3 runs to 15 residues.